This T cell receptor (beta chain) was identified in a study of cytomegalovirus exposure and HLA in healthy donors (dated by TCRdb to the late 2010s). Concerning the study at large: An earlier analysis of several hundred of the donors reported approximately 270 Gb of sequence data and 100 million to 140 million unique TCR beta sequences from about 179 million T cells. Roughly 300 gigabases of sequencing data and 70 million to 100 million unique TCR sequences made up an early release that covered approximately 620 HLA-typed donors. Of the roughly 410 genotyped donors, approximately 80% were placed in the genetic ancestry cluster associated with self-reported Caucasian donors. The study aimed to test whether cataloging public T cell receptors could reveal signatures of past pathogen exposure. The study profiled the T cell repertoires of hundreds of subjects by immunosequencing and related them to cytomegalovirus serostatus. A separate validation cohort of some 130 different subjects was used in addition to the roughly 620-subject first cohort. The study combined high-throughput TCR immunosequencing, statistical association of individual TCRs with disease status, and machine learning to predict cytomegalovirus infection status. A later analysis re-examined previously published TCR beta repertoires from about 670 donors and added high-resolution HLA genotyping to investigate patterns of TCR occurrence. The later analysis used no new phenotypic data to find candidate immune exposures, relying instead on TCR beta sequences and their occurrence across donors. An earlier analysis of approximately 640 of the donors applied high-throughput TCR beta sequencing to assess whether each TCR beta V gene segment acted as functional or pseudogenic. Donor age, sex, ethnicity and CMV serostatus were compiled together with the repertoire data. In a later genetic analysis, genome-wide SNP genotypes for about 60% of the 666 donors were used, and that subset was treated as a discovery cohort. All discovery cohort repertoires had been generated on a single sequencing platform. Class I and class II HLA loci were covered by the typing at four-digit resolution. The number of donors typed differed by locus, with about 629-630 for A, B, C, DRB1 and DQB1, approximately 500 for DQA1, nearly 610 for DPA1, and some 440 for DPB1. Because of strong linkage in the cohort, five DR-DQ haplotypes were treated as single units for association and clustering. Among 398 genotyped donors of the cohort, an average of around 250,000 unique TCR beta nucleotide sequences was sequenced per donor, of which about 20% were non-productive. What the authors observed across the whole study: A further reported finding was that TCR beta sequences accurately predicted the HLA-A and HLA-B alleles for most subjects in the first cohort. Compared with equally common non-associated chains, HLA-associated TCR beta chains in a later analysis were more clonally expanded and had lower generation probabilities. A later analysis found that TCR association rates varied across HLA loci, with DRB1 alleles showing the most associated TCRs and HLA-C alleles the fewest. According to a later analysis, most CMV-associated TCR beta chains appeared to be HLA-restricted, and the HLA associations seemed to be driven largely by CMV exposure. It was suggested by the authors that the approach could potentially be generalized to other disease states and immunological phenotypes. Strong co-occurrence of HLA alleles, especially DR and DQ, made assigning TCR associations to individual alleles difficult. The sequencing pipeline was judged likely to have produced a cluster of highly shared sequence variants as a technical artifact. Specific HLA alleles were associated with 15,000 to 20,000 TCR beta sequences at a false discovery rate of 0.05 in a later analysis. HLA typing was unavailable for some donors at each locus, so association tests used only the typed subset. A later analysis reported that several top co-occurrence clusters appeared linked to parvovirus B19, influenza, CMV and Epstein-Barr virus. In both the original and validation cohorts, the classifier was reported to diagnose cytomegalovirus status with high specificity and sensitivity. Across donors, most TCR sequences were observed very rarely, whereas some public TCRs were present in many individuals. The 87-base-pair reads could not distinguish some IMGT-functional V segments, including TRBV6-2 and TRBV6-3, so those segments were excluded. The cohort was sequenced for TCR beta chains only, and without alpha or paired-chain data the features that could be detected were limited. In an earlier analysis of some 640 of the donors, most TCR beta V segments were observed in productive rearrangements about 87% or about 30% of the time, broadly matching IMGT annotations. In a later genetic analysis, fewer N-insertions in productive TCRs were reported among donors in an Asian-associated ancestry cluster than the roughly 700-donor mean. The earlier analysis of some 540 of the donors excluded fewer than 20 rarely observed V segments, including chromosome 9 orphons, because counts were too low. Immune exposure information for the cohort was limited to CMV serostatus. Linkage disequilibrium might explain the correlated functional status among segregating V segments, but an unknown experimental factor could not be ruled out. In a later genetic analysis, a missense DCLRE1C variant was associated with V-gene and J-gene trimming of TCR beta chains, and the association was replicated in an independent cohort. A few of the identified cytomegalovirus-associated TCR beta chains were confirmed in vitro to be specific for cytomegalovirus antigens. Roughly uniform sequencing depth across donors was assumed in presence/absence analyses, although this assumption may not hold. The study listed 164 TCR beta chains as associated with cytomegalovirus.

The library was made by the immunoSEQ multiplex PCR assay. For the multiplex PCR, a mixture combining 60 forward primers for TCR Vbeta segments and 13 reverse primers for TCR Jbeta segments was used. The CDR3 region of rearranged TCR beta genes was amplified from genomic DNA by a multiplex PCR assay. Amplified TCR beta libraries were sequenced as 87-base-pair reads on the Illumina HiSeq System. The study's own analysis went as follows. A later analysis counted tens of millions of unique TCR beta chains across the 666 repertoires, and around 9.9 million of these chains were shared by at least two donors. Raw reads were error-corrected and collapsed into unique sequences by a nearest-neighbor algorithm in which closely related sequences were merged to remove PCR and sequencing errors. V, D and J gene segments were assigned by aligning CDR3 sequences to IMGT reference sequences. Each retained sequence needed at least a six-nucleotide match to both a V gene segment and a J gene segment. Rearrangements were classified as productive when the CDR3 lacked stop codons and remained in frame with V and J, and all other rearrangements were classified as non-productive. Following IMGT convention, CDR3 was defined as the stretch from the second conserved V-encoded cysteine to the conserved J-encoded phenylalanine. The earlier analysis of some 580 of the donors excluded any sequence lacking an unambiguous match to a single V gene segment. An earlier analysis of a few hundred of the donors called V segments functional above 56.7% productive rearrangements and segregating when the between-donor standard deviation exceeded 5%. To diagnose cytomegalovirus status from the catalog of TCR beta chain sequences, a statistical classification framework was built. A later analysis assigned V and J genes by comparing TCR nucleotide sequences with IMGT/GENE-DB human TR gene sequences. The TCRdist pipeline was used in a later analysis to assign CDR3 sequences and most-parsimonious VDJ recombination scenarios. In a later analysis, each TCR beta chain was defined by its CDR3 amino acid sequence together with its V-gene family, and reads lacking a unique V-gene family were excluded. A later analysis removed over 500 highly shared, low-generation-probability nucleotide sequences to deal with suspected cross-contamination and a sequencing artifact. In a later analysis, a clonal expansion index was calculated for each public chain from normalized within-repertoire ranks of inferred template counts. A later analysis computed generation probabilities with a VDJ recombination model fitted to out-of-frame rearrangements, and checked the results against IGoR. A later analysis scored TCR-TCR, TCR-HLA and TCR-CMV co-occurrence with hypergeometric tests, applying a repertoire-size bias correction to TCR pairs. To estimate false discovery rates, a later analysis permuted the HLA or CMV assignments 20 times. A later analysis grouped co-occurring TCRs with DBSCAN, adding TCRdist sequence similarity when clustering within HLA-allele-positive subsets. Co-occurrence clustering excluded repertoires with fewer than 30,000 or more than 120,000 public chains, plus five with anomalous nucleotide sharing. Here the immuneACCESS table is served through TCRdb, limited to in-frame sequences with V and J called. Missing clones are a known gap in these copies; in checked studies unresolved V genes cover under half, and the rest lacks a known reason. D and trimming were read from the DNA, whereas the V and J calls and clone size are those reported in that table. The sample records some 130,000 clones, 80% of which are singletons. The ten largest clonotypes hold 2.2% of the sample.

CDR1 is given as LGHNA and CDR2 as YSLEER, both from the germline V gene. Spanning cysteine to phenylalanine, the CDR3 consists of 14 amino acids. The read is trimmed to its CDR3 DNA, 42 bases read in frame from base 1. At the junction V is shortened by 4 bases and J by 1 base, with 10 bases in between. Turning to this clone: Its antigen is still unknown. Base qualities were left out, and no much larger clone turns up one base away.

The cohort consisted of 600 or so healthy bone marrow donors. Cohort members were all nominally healthy when sampled, although unrecorded immune exposures were likely present. The donor was CMV seronegative and belonged to the group of 352 seronegative cohort members. A peripheral blood sample was provided by each donor, and peripheral blood mononuclear cells were used for TCR beta sequencing. Genomic DNA was extracted from the blood cell samples with the Qiagen DNeasy Blood Extraction Kit. The chain was built from TRBV4-3 and TRBJ1-1, with no reliable assignment of the D segment. The source is a man younger than 40 in good health and CMV-seronegative. Sequencing was performed on PBMCs. The DNA sequence is TGCGCCAGCAGCCCGACGAGGGCGAACACTGAAGCTTTCTTT. It translates as CASSPTRANTEAFF.